Sequencing of this T cell receptor (beta chain) was carried out in a study of T cell responses to AZD1222 COVID-19 vaccine. Generated by immunoSEQ multiplex PCR, the TCRdb table keeps only in-frame clones and is missing some. The data contain 150,000 to 200,000 clones, approximately 93% of them singletons. The germline V gene has CDR1 MDHEN and CDR2 SYDVKM. The ends were cut back, 10 bases at V and 4 bases at J, with 16 bases in the middle. The CDR3 consists of 14 residues. The chain links TRBV28 to TRBJ1-4; no definite D call. The receptor comes from an adult who received the AZD1222 COVID-19 vaccine. Sequenced here: peripheral blood, sampled 28 days after the second AZD1222 dose. The DNA for the CDR3 is TGTGCCACGTCGACAAGTCCCCTTAATGAAAAACTGTTTTTT. The encoded protein is CATSTSPLNEKLFF. The whole variable domain, filled in from reference TRBV28 and TRBJ1-4, reads DVKVTQSSRYLVKRTGEKVFLECVQDMDHENMFWYRQDPGLGLRLIYFSYDVKMKEKGDIPEGYSVSREKKERFSLILESASTNQTSMYLCATSTSPLNEKLFFGSGTQLSVL.